The rows below give T cell receptor beta chains drawn from one sample of a study of T cell repertoires in cytomegalovirus infection. The antigens of these receptors remain unknown. From the reads, TCRdb called clonotypes with MiXCR, one entry per CDR3 protein. The data contain 65,000 to 85,000 distinct CDR3 sequences, more than 25% of them singletons. The specimen comprised CD8+ T cells from cultured PBMCs, sampled from culture after CMV antigen stimulation. The receptors here all came from a human donor in good health (CMV status not recorded). Some clones in this sample may be carry-over from other donors' samples. Each CDR3 is given with its conserved first and last residue. D genes are given only for firm matches. Only some rows state a clone size, as once, few, many or a class for expanded clones.

clone size | J gene | CDR3 length | V gene | D gene | CDR3 DNA | CDR3 protein
- | TRBJ1-5 | 12 | TRBV27 | TRBD1 | TGTGCCAGCAGTTCGTACAGGGGGCGCGTGCATTTT | CASSSYRGRVHF
- | TRBJ2-1 | 12 | TRBV5-4 | - | TGTGCCAGCGATAGCGGCTACAATGAGCAGTTCTTC | CASDSGYNEQFF
few | TRBJ2-7 | 18 | TRBV7-2 | TRBD2 | TGTGCCAGCAGCCGGGGGGGACTAGCGGGCCTTAGCTCCTACGAGCAGTACTTC | CASSRGGLAGLSSYEQYF
few | TRBJ2-7 | 16 | TRBV28 | TRBD1 | TGTGCCAGCAGTTTAGCCGGGACAGGGGGTTTTGGAGAGCAGTACTTC | CASSLAGTGGFGEQYF
- | TRBJ1-5 | 18 | TRBV27 | TRBD1 | TGTGCCAGCATGGCTGCCGGAGTTACAGGGGTTAGCAATCAGCCCCAGCATTTT | CASMAAGVTGVSNQPQHF
few | TRBJ2-1 | 16 | TRBV15 | TRBD2 | TGTGCCACCAGCAGAGCTAGCGGGATAAACTACAATGAGCAGTTCTTC | CATSRASGINYNEQFF
few | TRBJ2-1 | 13 | TRBV12-3/TRBV12-4 | - | TGTGCCAGCCGCGGAGGGGGTTACAATGAGCAGTTCTTC | CASRGGGYNEQFF
few | TRBJ2-4 | 14 | TRBV5-8 | - | TGTGCCAGCAGCTCGAACCCCAGCAAAAACATTCAGTACTTC | CASSSNPSKNIQYF
few | TRBJ2-7 | 17 | TRBV4-3 | - | TGCGCCAGCAGCCAAGTATCCACATACGCCGGCTCCTACGAGCAGTACTTC | CASSQVSTYAGSYEQYF
- | TRBJ1-1 | 14 | TRBV6-6 | - | TGTGCCAGCAGTACCGAGACAGGGAACACTGAAGCTTTCTTT | CASSTETGNTEAFF
- | TRBJ1-1 | 15 | TRBV5-6 | - | TGTGCCAGCAGCTTGGTCGCAGAGATGAACACTGAAGCTTTCTTT | CASSLVAEMNTEAFF
- | TRBJ2-1 | 14 | TRBV12-3/TRBV12-4 | - | TGTGCCAGCAGTTTAGAGCCAGCCGACAATGAGCAGTTCTTC | CASSLEPADNEQFF
- | TRBJ1-2 | 12 | TRBV20-1 | - | TGCAGTGCTCCAGGACGGGTCTATGGCTACACCTTC | CSAPGRVYGYTF
- | TRBJ2-7 | 18 | TRBV14 | - | TGTGCCAGCAGCCACCTAGGAGACAGCGAATCCCCCGCCTACGAGCAGTACTTC | CASSHLGDSESPAYEQYF
- | TRBJ2-1 | 13 | TRBV11-2 | TRBD2 | TGTGCCAGCACCGGGACTAGCGGGGATGGGCAGTTCTTC | CASTGTSGDGQFF
- | TRBJ1-5 | 16 | TRBV5-8 | - | TGTGCCAGCAGCTTGTCAGGGACATTTAGCAATCAGCCCCAGCATTTT | CASSLSGTFSNQPQHF
- | TRBJ1-6 | 17 | TRBV6-1 | - | TGTGCCAGCAGTGGGTCGAACAGGGCCTCTAATAATTCACCCCTCCACTTT | CASSGSNRASNNSPLHF
- | TRBJ1-4 | 15 | TRBV19 | - | TGTGCCAGTAGTGCCTTCAGTAGTACTAATGAAAAACTGTTTTTT | CASSAFSSTNEKLFF
many | TRBJ2-5 | 16 | TRBV28 | TRBD1 | TGTGCCAGCAGTTCCCCCGGGACAGGGGGAGTGCCGACCCAGTACTTC | CASSSPGTGGVPTQYF
- | TRBJ2-2 | 16 | TRBV4-3 | TRBD2 | TGCGCCAGCAGCCAAGACCTAGCGGGAGGAGTCGGGGAGCTGTTTTTT | CASSQDLAGGVGELFF
- | TRBJ2-7 | 17 | TRBV4-3 | TRBD2 | TGCGCCAGCAGCCAAGCACATCCCGGACTAGTCGCCTACGAGCAGTACTTC | CASSQAHPGLVAYEQYF
few | TRBJ2-2 | 15 | TRBV7-6 | TRBD1 | TGTGCCAGCAGCTTAGGGGGACAGGGGACCGGGGAGCTGTTTTTT | CASSLGGQGTGELFF
once | TRBJ2-7 | 13 | TRBV20-1 | TRBD1 | TGCAGTGCTCGAGGGGACAGTCACTACGAGCAGTACTTC | CSARGDSHYEQYF
- | TRBJ2-7 | 16 | TRBV27 | - | TGTGCCAGCAGTTTATTCGTCACAGGAAGATCCTACGAGCAGTACTTC | CASSLFVTGRSYEQYF
- | TRBJ2-7 | 14 | TRBV11-2 | - | TGTGCCAGCAGCCCCCCCGGCGGCTCCTACGAGCAGTACTTC | CASSPPGGSYEQYF
few | TRBJ1-2 | 19 | TRBV27 | TRBD1 | TGTGCCAGCAGACCTGGGACAGGGCGTGGCTGGGGGCTCGACTATGGCTACACCTTC | CASRPGTGRGWGLDYGYTF
few | TRBJ1-1 | 14 | TRBV12-3/TRBV12-4 | - | TGTGCCAGCAGTACCGGGACGGTGAACACTGAAGCTTTCTTT | CASSTGTVNTEAFF
few | TRBJ2-3 | 16 | TRBV4-3 | - | TGCGCCAGCAGCCAAGATTTCCGGGGGGCCACAGATACGCAGTATTTT | CASSQDFRGATDTQYF
medium-sized | TRBJ2-7 | 16 | TRBV7-6 | - | TGTGCCAGCAGCTCCGACGGTCACGGGAGCTCCTACGAGCAGTACTTC | CASSSDGHGSSYEQYF
- | TRBJ2-7 | 14 | TRBV19 | - | TGTGCCAGTAGTTCCCCCGGCCCGACACGCGAGCAGTACTTC | CASSSPGPTREQYF
- | TRBJ2-7 | 13 | TRBV6-1 | - | TGTGCCAGCAGTAGCGGTGGCACCGACGAGCAGTACTTC | CASSSGGTDEQYF
few | TRBJ2-1 | 14 | TRBV27 | - | TGTGCCAGCAGTTTAAGGGTGAAGGGAGATGAGCAGTTCTTC | CASSLRVKGDEQFF
few | TRBJ2-5 | 14 | TRBV12-3/TRBV12-4 | TRBD2 | TGTGCCAGCAGTGGTGGGCTAGCGGGAGAGACCCAGTACTTC | CASSGGLAGETQYF
many | TRBJ2-7 | 15 | TRBV18 | TRBD1 | TGTGCCAGCTCAGCACCGGGACAGGTCGACTACGAGCAGTACTTC | CASSAPGQVDYEQYF
- | TRBJ2-7 | 14 | TRBV20-1 | TRBD1 | TGCAGTGTCCCAGGACAGGGGCTATTCTACGAGCAGTACTTC | CSVPGQGLFYEQYF
- | TRBJ2-1 | 14 | TRBV7-2 | - | TGTGCCAGCAGCCTCAGTGACCAGTACAATGAGCAGTTCTTC | CASSLSDQYNEQFF
few | TRBJ2-1 | 12 | TRBV19 | - | TGTGCCAGTAGTACCGGGGGTAATGAGCAGTTCTTC | CASSTGGNEQFF
- | TRBJ2-1 | 13 | TRBV29-1 | - | TGCAGCGTTGGGGCCACCAGGTCGAATGAGCAGTTCTTC | CSVGATRSNEQFF
few | TRBJ2-1 | 14 | TRBV7-9 | TRBD2 | TGTGCCAGCAGTTCCGGGGGGAACTACAATGAGCAGTTCTTC | CASSSGGNYNEQFF
- | TRBJ2-7 | 14 | TRBV27 | - | TGTGCCAGCAGTTTCACAGGGTTTGCCTACGAGCAGTACTTC | CASSFTGFAYEQYF
- | TRBJ1-1 | 14 | TRBV7-8 | TRBD1 | TGTGCCAGCAGCTGGGGGACAGAAAACACTGAAGCTTTCTTT | CASSWGTENTEAFF
few | TRBJ1-5 | 18 | TRBV16 | - | TGTGCCAGCAGCCCAGTCTGGCAGGGTCGTCGTAGCAATCAGCCCCAGCATTTT | CASSPVWQGRRSNQPQHF
many | TRBJ1-2 | 16 | TRBV7-8 | TRBD1 | TGTGCCAGCAGCTCGCTAGGGGGGACAGGGGGGTATGGCTACACCTTC | CASSSLGGTGGYGYTF
once | TRBJ1-2 | 18 | TRBV20-1 | - | TGCAGTGCTAGAGAGGGTTTTACCACAGGGCCCCTCAACTATGGCTACACCTTC | CSAREGFTTGPLNYGYTF
- | TRBJ2-2 | 15 | TRBV19 | TRBD1 | TGTGCCAGTACCCTGGACAGGGGGCTCACCGGGGAGCTGTTTTTT | CASTLDRGLTGELFF
many | TRBJ2-6 | 19 | TRBV4-3 | TRBD1 | TGCGCCAGCAGCCTATCGTTCGGACAGGAGATCTCTGGGGCCAACGTCCTGACTTTC | CASSLSFGQEISGANVLTF
- | TRBJ2-7 | 14 | TRBV6-2/TRBV6-3 | TRBD1 | TGTGCCAGCAGACCGACAGGGGCCTTCTACGAGCAGTACTTC | CASRPTGAFYEQYF
many | TRBJ2-1 | 13 | TRBV7-9 | - | TGTGCCAGCACTGAGGGCCTCAACAATGAGCAGTTCTTC | CASTEGLNNEQFF